This T cell receptor beta chain came from a study of beta chain features in type 1 diabetes. This clone showed up many times. No antigen is known for it. CDR1 and CDR2 from the germline V gene are ENHRY and SYGVKD. The V segment lost 4 bases and the J segment 5 bases; nucleotides outside the gene matches: 5. This CDR3 is built from 14 residues. The study's findings and limits: It was possible that PCR favored shorter templates, equally so in patients and controls. When VDJ junctions were examined, type 1 diabetes patients showed fewer insertions and more deletions.

Each of the sorted populations had a purity greater than 95%. Sequencing targeted expressed TCRB transcripts, as all isolated RNA had been reverse transcribed. Profiling relied on immunoSEQ multiplex PCR, and the TCRdb table lists in-frame clones only, not all of them. The table includes about 320,000 clones, less than 15% detected once. V gene TRBV10-3 combines with J gene TRBJ2-1; the match to TRBD2 covers 7 bases. The TCR was taken from a man aged 25-40 years in good health. The sequenced material came from central memory CD4+ T cells from blood. The CDR3 bases are TGTGCCATCAGTGGGGAGGCGGGGGACAATGAGCAGTTCTTC. Protein: CAISGEAGDNEQFF.